The 28 T cell receptor beta chains presented below share a single source sample, sequenced in a study of blood T cell repertoires in COVID-19. Here immunoSEQ multiplex PCR was the method, and the copy in TCRdb shows in-frame clones only, minus some. The table has approximately 100,000 clones, around 84% seen once. The sample was peripheral blood. Receptor source: a man aged 60 to 75 with acute or convalescent COVID-19.

The chain carries TRBV5-5 and TRBJ2-3, with TRBD2 matching over 11 bases. The germline gives CDR1 SGHKS, CDR2 YYEKEE (reference sequence). V dropped 0 bases and J dropped 5; count of bases not matched to a gene: 2. CDR3 size: 15 residues. CDR3 residues: CASSLGLAGGDTQYF. For the CDR3, the DNA is TGTGCCAGCAGCTTGGGGCTAGCGGGAGGAGATACGCAGTATTTT.

The CDR3 DNA reads as TGCGCCAGCAGCCAAATGTCAGTCTCTGTCACTGAAGCTTTCTTT. This translates into CASSQMSVSVTEAFF. V and J are TRBV4-1 and TRBJ1-1, with D unclear. CDR1 is MGHRA and CDR2 is YSYEKL in the germline V gene. The CDR3 runs to 15 residues. The V gene lost 2 bases and the J gene lost 4 bases, with 14 bases spanning the gap.

This clone was counted a few times. The chain joins TRBV28 to TRBJ1-6, with 7 bases fitting TRBD1. After removal of 5 bases from V and 5 bases from J, the junction contained 6 bases not matched to a gene. The CDR3 is made up of 15 amino acids. Germline V gene lookup returns CDR1 MDHEN and CDR2 SYDVKM. The DNA for the CDR3 is TGTGCCAGCAGTGAGTCGACAGGGAATAATTCACCCCTCCACTTT. Its translation is CASSESTGNNSPLHF.

This clone was found a few times. The chain couples TRBV28 to TRBJ1-6; the D is unclear. Germline V CDR1 and CDR2: MDHEN, SYDVKM. V lost 3 bases to trimming and J lost 14 bases, with 17 bases between them. The CDR3 spans 14 residues. CDR3 coding DNA: TGTGCCAGCAGTTTGGGAGCTACGATGGCCTCCCTCCACTTT. Its translation: CASSLGATMASLHF.

The chain has TRBV15 and TRBJ2-1; 8 bases agree with TRBD1. Trimming took 1 base from V and 13 from J; bases not matched to a gene: 6. Per germline, CDR1 LNHNV and CDR2 YYDKDF (reference sequence). The CDR3 has 13 residues. CDR3 region: CATSRVQGAEQFF. The CDR3 bases are TGTGCCACCAGCAGAGTTCAGGGGGCGGAACAGTTCTTC.

The rearrangement uses TRBV2 and TRBJ1-1; no definite D call. Trimming removed 4 bases from V and 4 bases from J, with 7 bases in between. The CDR3 contains 12 residues. Germline CDR1 SNHLY, CDR2 FYNNEI. CDR3 protein: CASSVRGTEAFF. The CDR3, as DNA: TGTGCCAGCAGTGTACGGGGCACTGAAGCTTTCTTT.

The gene calls are TRBV5-4 and TRBJ2-7, with 12 bases aligning to TRBD2. Germline CDR1 SGHNT, CDR2 YYREEE (reference sequence). Trimming took 5 bases from V and 7 from J; bases not matched to a gene: 7. The length of the CDR3 is 14 residues. CDR3 bases: TGTGCCAGCAGAAGGACTAGCGGGGCTGGGGAGCAGTACTTC. This translates into CASRRTSGAGEQYF.

J is TRBJ1-5 and V is TRBV4-1, with 7 bases fitting TRBD1. The germline CDR1 and CDR2 sequences are MGHRA and YSYEKL. The trim removed 2 bases at V and 7 bases at J, leaving 11 bases unmatched. The CDR3 loop spans 16 amino acids. CDR3 nucleotides: TGCGCCAGCAGCCAACCTCTCGGGACAGTGGGGCAGCCCCAGCATTTT. This gives the protein CASSQPLGTVGQPQHF.

The chain joins TRBV5-8 to TRBJ2-1, with D uncertain. The CDR3 contains 16 residues. V was clipped by 2 bases and J by 4 bases, with 16 bases between them. CDR1 is SGHTS and CDR2 is YDEGEE in the germline V gene. As DNA, the CDR3 is TGTGCCAGCAGCTTCCCCCTGGCGGCCATATACAATGAGCAGTTCTTC. This translates into CASSFPLAAIYNEQFF.

The rearrangement uses TRBV19 and TRBJ2-3; 8 bases fit TRBD1. The germline CDR1 and CDR2 sequences are LNHDA and SQIVND (reference sequence). The CDR3 contains 13 residues. Losses at the gene ends were 9 bases for V and 2 bases for J; bases not matched to a gene: 4. CDR3 sequence (DNA): TGTGCCAGCGAGGACAGGGCCACAGATACGCAGTATTTT. Protein sequence: CASEDRATDTQYF.

V usage is TRBV7-9 and J usage is TRBJ1-1; 11 nucleotides match TRBD1. The CDR3 is 14 residues long. Germline CDR1 reads SEHNR; CDR2 reads FQNEAQ (reference sequence). V shed 4 bases and J 7 bases; nucleotides not matched to a gene: 5. The CDR3 sequence is CASSSPGTGGEAFF. The CDR3 nucleotides read TGTGCCAGCAGCTCCCCGGGGACAGGGGGTGAAGCTTTCTTT.

V gene TRBV5-1 combines with J gene TRBJ2-7, with 8 bases lining up with TRBD2. The germline V gene encodes CDR1 SGHRS and CDR2 YFSETQ. The V segment lost 3 bases and the J segment 0 bases; nucleotides outside the gene matches: 14. This CDR3 comprises 18 residues. CDR3 sequence: CASSSVNRSGSSSYEQYV. The DNA of the CDR3 is TGCGCCAGCAGCTCCGTCAACCGAAGCGGGAGTAGCTCCTACGAGCAGTACGTC.

The chain links TRBV28 to TRBJ1-3; no firm D call. The germline CDR1 and CDR2 sequences are MDHEN and SYDVKM. V lost 7 bases and J 2 bases, leaving 9 bases between the germline ends. The CDR3 contains 13 residues. CDR3: CASMRATGNTIYF. DNA of the CDR3: TGTGCCAGCATGCGGGCTACTGGAAACACCATATATTTT.

The chain links TRBV4-2 to TRBJ2-7, with 8 bases lining up with TRBD1. The V gene end was trimmed by 5 bases and the J gene end by 4 bases; junction bases not matched to a gene: 10. Germline V CDR1 and CDR2: LGHNA, YNFKEQ. The CDR3 consists of 15 residues. The CDR3 sequence is CASSDDPGQAYEQYF. Written as DNA, the CDR3 is TGTGCCAGCAGCGACGATCCGGGACAGGCATACGAGCAGTACTTC.

The J gene is TRBJ2-3, the V gene TRBV11-2; the D gene is possibly TRBD2 (6 bases). V was clipped by 4 bases and J by 2 bases, with 16 bases between them. This CDR3 has 16 amino acids. Germline V CDR1 and CDR2: SGHAT, FQNNGV. Here the CDR3 DNA reads TGTGCCAGCAGCTCCACGGCGGGGCATCTCACAGATACGCAGTATTTT. Encoded protein: CASSSTAGHLTDTQYF.

This sequence joins TRBV5-1 and TRBJ1-3; D is unclear. This CDR3 spans 15 amino acids. Trimming took 0 bases from V and 0 from J, leaving 7 bases between them. The germline V gene encodes CDR1 SGHRS and CDR2 YFSETQ. In DNA, the CDR3 is TGCGCCAGCAGCTTGGACGGGAGCTCTGGAAACACCATATATTTT. Its translation: CASSLDGSSGNTIYF.

The chain uses TRBV10-1 and TRBJ1-1, with TRBD1 matching over 7 bases. From germline, CDR1 is WNHNN and CDR2 SYGVQD (reference sequence). The CDR3 extends over 13 amino acids. J lost 8 bases, V lost 5 bases, and 8 bases had no gene match. The CDR3 sequence is CASSPGTAQEAFF. CDR3 nucleotide sequence: TGCGCCAGCAGTCCTGGGACAGCCCAAGAAGCTTTCTTT.

This clone was recorded only once. The CDR3 region is CASSPRTSGSYNEQFF. DNA of the CDR3: TGCGCCAGCAGTCCACGAACTAGCGGCTCCTACAATGAGCAGTTCTTC. The V gene is TRBV10-1, the J gene TRBJ2-1; TRBD2 matches 8 bases. The germline V gene encodes CDR1 WNHNN and CDR2 SYGVQD (reference sequence). This CDR3 comprises 16 residues. V trimming: 5 bases; J trimming: 0 bases; junction bases outside the gene matches: 6.

This rearrangement joins TRBV5-1 to TRBJ2-2; 10 nucleotides agree with TRBD1. The CDR3 is 12 residues long. Germline CDR1 is SGHRS and CDR2 is YFSETQ. With V trimmed by 5 bases and J by 13 bases, 5 bases remained unmatched. Written as DNA, the CDR3 is TGCGCCAGCAGTTCCGACAGGGGGCGGCTGTTTTTT. Amino acids: CASSSDRGRLFF.

The chain carries TRBV6-5 and TRBJ1-1, with D possibly matching TRBD1 (6 bases). From germline, CDR1 is MNHEY and CDR2 SVGAGI. CDR3 length: 14 amino acids. Trimming left V 4 bases short and J 1 base short, with 10 bases between. CDR3 coding DNA: TGTGCCAGCAGTTCCGCGACAGGGAACACTGAAGCTTTCTTT. This codes for CASSSATGNTEAFF.

This clone has just a few counts. The chain employs TRBV11-2 and TRBJ2-1; TRBD2 matches 11 bases. CDR3 size: 16 residues. Looked up from germline, CDR1 is SGHAT and CDR2 is FQNNGV. The V and J ends lost 3 bases and 4 bases, in that order; junction bases with no gene match: 5. DNA for the CDR3: TGTGCCAGCAGCTTGGAGGGACTAGCGGAATACAATGAGCAGTTCTTC. Translated: CASSLEGLAEYNEQFF.

Written as DNA, the CDR3 is TGTGCCAGCAGCTTGTTGAGGACAGATACGCAGTATTTT. It codes for CASSLLRTDTQYF. V gene TRBV5-5 combines with J gene TRBJ2-3; D ambiguous. Germline V gene lookup returns CDR1 SGHKS and CDR2 YYEKEE (reference sequence). The ends were cut back, 1 base at V and 3 bases at J, with 6 bases in the middle. CDR3 length: 13 amino acids.

The rearrangement joins TRBV7-8 to TRBJ2-5, with D perhaps matching TRBD2 (5 bases). V shed 0 bases and J shed 4 bases, with 9 bases lying between them. Germline V gene sequence: CDR1 SGHVS, CDR2 FQNEAQ. The CDR3 consists of 14 residues. DNA for the CDR3: TGTGCCAGCAGCTTAGCGAGGGAGAGAGAGACCCAGTACTTC. Translating it yields CASSLARERETQYF.

The J gene is TRBJ2-7, the V gene TRBV19; TRBD1 matches 12 bases. CDR3 length: 14 amino acids. Looked up from germline, CDR1 is LNHDA and CDR2 is SQIVND (reference sequence). J lost 7 bases, V lost 9 bases, and 10 bases had no gene match. The CDR3 here is CARDRGQGAGEQYF. CDR3 nucleotides: TGTGCCAGGGACCGGGGACAGGGGGCGGGGGAGCAGTACTTC.

The rearrangement joins TRBV11-2 to TRBJ2-3, with no clear D. V shed 5 bases and J shed 1 base, with 16 bases lying between them. There are 16 residues in the CDR3. Germline values: CDR1 SGHAT, CDR2 FQNNGV. In nucleotides, the CDR3 is TGTGCCAGCAGCCCCAGTCGCGGAGACGGCACAGATACGCAGTATTTT. Its protein product is CASSPSRGDGTDTQYF.

This clone has more than one count but fewer than ten. The chain uses TRBV2 and TRBJ1-2; 7 nucleotides align to TRBD1. Germline-derived CDR1 and CDR2 are SNHLY and FYNNEI. This CDR3 is built from 12 residues. The ends lost 6 bases at V and 8 bases at J; junction bases unmatched: 6. The CDR3 here is CASSADRSGYTF. DNA of the CDR3: TGTGCCAGCAGCGCGGACAGGTCCGGCTACACCTTC.

The chain uses TRBV24-1 and TRBJ2-7; D remains ambiguous. The CDR3 is 15 residues long. Per germline, CDR1 KGHDR and CDR2 SFDVKD. The germline V and J ends were trimmed by 6 bases and 0 bases, with 14 bases remaining between them. In DNA form, the CDR3 reads TGTGCCACCAGTCTTGTCGAGGATGGCTCCTACGAGCAGTACGTC. This translates into CATSLVEDGSYEQYV.

This rearrangement joins TRBV19 to TRBJ1-4; 8 bases align to TRBD1. CDR3 length: 14 residues. Germline CDR1 is LNHDA and CDR2 is SQIVND (reference sequence). Losses at the gene ends were 3 bases for V and 7 bases for J; bases not matched to a gene: 4. For the CDR3, the DNA is TGTGCCAGTAGTATCGGGACAGGAGGTGAAAAACTGTTTTTT. Amino acids: CASSIGTGGEKLFF.